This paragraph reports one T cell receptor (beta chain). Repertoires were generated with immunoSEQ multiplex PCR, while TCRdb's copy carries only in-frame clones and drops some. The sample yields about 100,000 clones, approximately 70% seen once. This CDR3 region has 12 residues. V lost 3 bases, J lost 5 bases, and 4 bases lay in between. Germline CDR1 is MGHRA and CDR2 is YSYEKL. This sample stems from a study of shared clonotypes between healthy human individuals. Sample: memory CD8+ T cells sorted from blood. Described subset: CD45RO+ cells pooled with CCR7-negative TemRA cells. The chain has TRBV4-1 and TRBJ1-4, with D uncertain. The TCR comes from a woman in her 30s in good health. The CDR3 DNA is TGCGCCAGCAGCCATGACAATGAAAAACTGTTTTTT. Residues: CASSHDNEKLFF.